These 23 T cell receptor beta chains were sequenced from one sample in a study of STAT5B mutations in CD4+ large granular lymphocyte leukemia. The assay was immunoSEQ multiplex PCR, and TCRdb's table has in-frame clones only and misses some. The data hold about 38,000 clones, with more than 70% observed a single time. The specimen sequenced was CD4+ T cells from blood buffy coats. The receptors were gathered from a human donor in good health.

The CDR3: CASSIGTVGDNEKLFF. For the CDR3, the DNA is TGCGCCAGCAGCATAGGGACAGTTGGGGATAATGAAAAACTGTTTTTT. The V gene is TRBV5-1, the J gene TRBJ1-4, with TRBD1 matching 7 bases. The CDR3 sequence is 16 residues long. CDR1 SGHRS and CDR2 YFSETQ come from the germline V gene. The J segment lost 4 bases and the V segment lost 4 bases, leaving 10 bases of the junction unmatched. Full variable domain (remainder filled in from reference TRBV5-1 and TRBJ1-4): KAGVTQTPRYLIKTRGQQVTLSCSPISGHRSVSWYQQTPGQGLQFLFEYFSETQRNKGNFPGRFSGRQFSNSRSEMNVSTLELGDSALYLCASSIGTVGDNEKLFFGSGTQLSVL.

This clone has a single count. V gene TRBV5-1 combines with J gene TRBJ2-1, with D perhaps TRBD1 (6 bases). The CDR3 is made up of 16 amino acids. Looked up from germline, CDR1 is SGHRS and CDR2 is YFSETQ. V dropped 5 bases and J dropped 0 bases, with 15 bases sitting between them. The CDR3 DNA is TGCGCCAGCAGGGCATGGGCAGGGGTCTCCTACAATGAGCAGTTCTTC. Its protein product is CASRAWAGVSYNEQFF.

The rearrangement uses TRBV7-9 and TRBJ2-1, with 9 bases matching TRBD1. The CDR3 extends over 13 amino acids. V trimming: 8 bases; J trimming: 7 bases; junction bases outside the gene matches: 6. CDR1 is SEHNR, CDR2 FQNEAQ, per germline (reference sequence). CDR3 coding DNA: TGTGCCAGCTCCCGGGACAGGGTAAATGAGCAGTTCTTC. Its translation: CASSRDRVNEQFF.

This chain connects TRBV10-1 to TRBJ2-1; the D gene is possibly TRBD2 (6 bases). CDR1 is WNHNN, CDR2 SYGVQD, per germline (reference sequence). Trimming cost V 7 bases and J 3 bases, with 16 bases left between them. The CDR3 is made up of 15 amino acids. CDR3 nucleotide sequence: TGCGCCAGCATGGAGCAGCTAGCGCGCTACAATGAGCAGTTCTTC. Its protein product is CASMEQLARYNEQFF.

A single count supports this clone. The CDR3 nucleotides read TGTGCCAGCAGCTCCTCCGGGACAGAAGAGCGGACCCAGTACTTC. Its translation: CASSSSGTEERTQYF. V usage is TRBV7-3 and J usage is TRBJ2-5, with TRBD1 matching 7 bases. J gave up 7 bases and V 4 bases, and 12 bases lay outside the gene matches. This CDR3 has 15 amino acids. CDR1 is SGHTA and CDR2 is FQGTGA in the germline V gene.

The CDR3 bases are TGTGCCAGCAGCTTAATGGATGATGAGCAGTTCTTC. This gives the protein CASSLMDDEQFF. The chain has TRBV11-3 and TRBJ2-1; D is unresolved. The CDR3 loop spans 12 amino acids. Germline CDR1 SGHNT, CDR2 YENEEA. V lost 2 bases to trimming and J lost 8 bases, with 7 bases between them.

The chain links TRBV5-1 to TRBJ2-5; 9 bases align to TRBD2. Germline CDR1 reads SGHRS; CDR2 reads YFSETQ. The CDR3 consists of 15 residues. With 3 bases clipped from V and 5 bases from J, the junction kept 8 bases outside the gene matches. Here the CDR3 DNA reads TGCGCCAGCAGCTCACTAGGGACTAGCCTGGAGACCCAGTACTTC. Translating gives CASSSLGTSLETQYF.

V gene TRBV5-1 combines with J gene TRBJ2-3, with D unclear. There are 15 residues in the CDR3. The germline V gene encodes CDR1 SGHRS and CDR2 YFSETQ. The ends were cut back, 2 bases at V and 0 bases at J, with 10 bases in the middle. For the CDR3, the DNA is TGCGCCAGCAGCTTTGCTTCAGCTAGCACAGATACGCAGTATTTT. This translates into CASSFASASTDTQYF.

This chain uses TRBV5-1 with TRBJ1-2; possible D gene TRBD1, 6 bases. Germline V gene data show CDR1 as SGHRS and CDR2 as YFSETQ. The CDR3 contains 16 residues. Between the trimmed V and J ends, which lost 2 bases and 1 base, there was a span of 15 bases. The CDR3 sequence: CASSFFQGRLNYGYTF. CDR3 coding DNA: TGCGCCAGCAGCTTTTTTCAGGGGAGGCTTAACTATGGCTACACCTTC.

This clone was seen a few times. The V and J genes are TRBV18 and TRBJ1-1; a possible D gene is TRBD1 (5 bases). Germline CDR1 is KGHSH and CDR2 is LQKENI. This CDR3 comprises 16 residues. V was cut by 1 base and J by 1 base, with 13 bases left in between. The CDR3 reads CASSPRTNDQNTEAFF. CDR3 in DNA: TGTGCCAGCTCACCACGGACAAATGATCAGAACACTGAAGCTTTCTTT.

This chain joins TRBV10-3 and TRBJ2-2; TRBD2 aligns across 13 bases. Germline-derived CDR1 and CDR2 are ENHRY and SYGVKD. The V and J ends lost 9 bases and 6 bases, in that order; junction bases with no gene match: 1. The CDR3 loop spans 13 amino acids. DNA for the CDR3: TGTGCCATACTAGCGGGGGGGCCCGGGGAGCTGTTTTTT. This translates into CAILAGGPGELFF.

The V gene is TRBV7-2, the J gene TRBJ2-5; D might be TRBD1 (5 bases). V lost 1 base, J lost 5 bases, and 11 bases lay in between. Germline V gene data show CDR1 as SGHTA and CDR2 as FQGNSA. The CDR3 is made up of 14 amino acids. The CDR3 region is CASSLGAGWETQYF. The CDR3 DNA sequence: TGTGCCAGCAGCTTAGGGGCAGGGTGGGAGACCCAGTACTTC.

This rearrangement joins TRBV12-5 to TRBJ2-1; 10 nucleotides match TRBD1. The germline V gene has CDR1 LGHNT and CDR2 FRNRAP. The V segment lost 2 bases and the J segment 5 bases; nucleotides outside the gene matches: 3. The CDR3 consists of 15 residues. DNA for the CDR3: TGTGCTAGTGGTTTGTCAGGGACAGGGGACAATGAGCAGTTCTTC. Translated, it gives CASGLSGTGDNEQFF.

CDR3 protein: CASSFDKNTGELFF. CDR3 in DNA: TGTGCCAGCAGCTTCGATAAGAACACCGGGGAGCTGTTTTTT. The V call is TRBV7-2, the J call TRBJ2-2; D remains unclear. Germline CDR1 is SGHTA and CDR2 is FQGNSA. The CDR3 contains 14 residues. V was cut by 3 bases and J by 1 base, with 6 bases left in between.

The V call is TRBV5-1, the J call TRBJ2-2; possibly TRBD1 for D (6 bases). The germline V gene encodes CDR1 SGHRS and CDR2 YFSETQ. With 5 bases removed from V and 4 bases from J, the gap between germline ends came to 9 bases. The CDR3 is made up of 13 amino acids. The CDR3 spells CASREGVTGELFF. The CDR3, as DNA: TGCGCCAGCAGAGAGGGGGTCACCGGGGAGCTGTTTTTT.

In this sample, this clone turned up a few times. The chain uses TRBV11-2 and TRBJ1-6; 10 nucleotides line up with TRBD1. The CDR3 totals 18 residues. Germline trimming cut 5 bases from V and 7 bases from J; bases unmatched to any gene: 14. In germline, CDR1 is SGHAT, CDR2 FQNNGV. CDR3 protein: CASSIPAGTGVRNSPLHF. The CDR3 DNA reads TGTGCCAGCAGCATCCCCGCCGGGACAGGGGTGCGAAATTCACCCCTCCACTTT.

This chain uses TRBV5-1 with TRBJ1-3; 7 nucleotides align to TRBD1. V gave up 0 bases and J gave up 0 bases; unmatched junction bases: 6. CDR3 length: 17 residues. The germline V gene has CDR1 SGHRS and CDR2 YFSETQ. In DNA, the CDR3 is TGCGCCAGCAGCTTGGCCAGGGACAGTAGCTCTGGAAACACCATATATTTT. The encoded protein is CASSLARDSSSGNTIYF.

This clone has only a few counts. The chain uses TRBV19 and TRBJ1-1; D possibly corresponds to TRBD1 (5 bases). The germline V gene has CDR1 LNHDA and CDR2 SQIVND (reference sequence). This CDR3 comprises 12 residues. V gave up 8 bases and J gave up 0 bases, with 7 bases separating them. The CDR3 region is CASRDLNTEAFF. CDR3 nucleotide sequence: TGTGCCAGTCGGGACTTGAACACTGAAGCTTTCTTT.

V gene TRBV4-2 combines with J gene TRBJ2-2, with TRBD2 identical over 9 bases. Germline CDR1 is LGHNA and CDR2 is YNFKEQ. The CDR3 is 17 residues long. V shed 1 base, J shed 2 bases, and the junction held 5 bases outside the gene matches. The CDR3: CASSQAGLARNTGELFF. The CDR3 nucleotides are TGTGCCAGCAGCCAAGCTGGACTAGCGAGAAACACCGGGGAGCTGTTTTTT.

The CDR3 protein is CASSGPSSYEQYF. DNA of the CDR3: TGTGCCAGCAGTGGTCCGAGCTCCTACGAGCAGTACTTC. This chain links TRBV6-1 with TRBJ2-7; D not certain. The germline V and J ends were trimmed by 4 bases and 0 bases, with 7 bases remaining between them. The CDR3 extends over 13 amino acids. CDR1 is MNHNS, CDR2 SASEGT, per germline.

The V call is TRBV5-1, the J call TRBJ2-3, with unresolved D. The CDR3 is 13 amino acids. The V end was cut by 2 bases, the J end by 6 bases, with 10 bases between. Germline CDR1 reads SGHRS; CDR2 reads YFSETQ. The CDR3 loop is CASSLRPLDTQYF. Here the CDR3 DNA reads TGCGCCAGCAGCTTAAGACCGCTGGATACGCAGTATTTT.

The V and J genes are TRBV2 and TRBJ2-5; D is ambiguous. Germline V gene lookup returns CDR1 SNHLY and CDR2 FYNNEI. The CDR3 loop spans 13 amino acids. Between the trimmed V and J ends, which lost 5 bases and 3 bases, there was a span of 10 bases. CDR3 sequence: CASSSRIEETQYF. CDR3 sequence (DNA): TGTGCCAGCAGTTCAAGAATAGAAGAGACCCAGTACTTC.

This clone turned up a few times. The chain uses TRBV7-2 and TRBJ2-7; TRBD1 or TRBD2 may be the D gene (5 bases each). Trimming took off 1 base at V and 5 bases at J, with 12 bases between the two ends. Germline V gives CDR1 SGHTA, CDR2 FQGNSA. The CDR3 is made up of 14 amino acids. The CDR3 here is CASSLVLRDHEQYF. In DNA, the CDR3 is TGTGCCAGCAGCTTAGTGCTCAGGGACCACGAGCAGTACTTC.